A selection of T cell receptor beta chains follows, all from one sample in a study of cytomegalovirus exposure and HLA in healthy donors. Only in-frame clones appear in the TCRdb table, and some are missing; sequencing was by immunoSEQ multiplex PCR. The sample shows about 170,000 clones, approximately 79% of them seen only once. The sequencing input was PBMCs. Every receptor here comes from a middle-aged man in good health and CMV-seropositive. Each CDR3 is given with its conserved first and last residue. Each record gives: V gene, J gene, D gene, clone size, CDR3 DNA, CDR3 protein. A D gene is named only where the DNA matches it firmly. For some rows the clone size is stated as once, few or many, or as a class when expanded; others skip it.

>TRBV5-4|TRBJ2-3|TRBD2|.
TGTGCCAGCAGCTTGTTCCTAGCGGGCCTCACAGATACGCAGTATTTT
CASSLFLAGLTDTQYF
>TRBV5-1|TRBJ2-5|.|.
TGCGCCAGCAGCTTGGCCGGTGGGGCCGGGGAGACCCAGTACTTC
CASSLAGGAGETQYF
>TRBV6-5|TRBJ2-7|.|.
TGTGCCACCCTAGGGGCAGTTCACTACGAGCAGTACTTC
CATLGAVHYEQYF
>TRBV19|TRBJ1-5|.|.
TGTGCCAGTAGAACACAGTCTAATAGCAATCAGCCCCAGCATTTT
CASRTQSNSNQPQHF
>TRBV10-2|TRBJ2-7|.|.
TGCGCCAGCCGAGAGTCCCTAACCTACGAGCAGTACTTC
CASRESLTYEQYF
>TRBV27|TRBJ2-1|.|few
TGTGCCAGCAGTTTATCGAGCGGAGCGTACAATGAGCAGTTCTTC
CASSLSSGAYNEQFF
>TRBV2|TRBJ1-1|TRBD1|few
TGTGCCAGCAGGGACAGGGACAAGAACACTGAAGCTTTCTTT
CASRDRDKNTEAFF
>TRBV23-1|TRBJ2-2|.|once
TGCGCCAGCCCGGGGGAGCTGTTTTTT
CASPGELFF
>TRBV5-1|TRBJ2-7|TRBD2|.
TGCGCCAGCAGCTTGCTAGCGGGTATTGCCTCCTACGAGCAGTACTTC
CASSLLAGIASYEQYF
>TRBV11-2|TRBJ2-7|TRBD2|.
TGTGCCAGCAGCTTTAATTCGGCAGCGGGAGGGCCTCAGCAGTACTTC
CASSFNSAAGGPQQYF
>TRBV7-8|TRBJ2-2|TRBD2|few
TGTGCCAGCAGCCCGAGGAGGCTAGCGGGAGGAGGGGAGCTGTTTTTT
CASSPRRLAGGGELFF
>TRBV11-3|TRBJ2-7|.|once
TGTGCCAGCAGCTTCCCGCCGCAGGGGAGACACCTCTACGAGCAGTACTTC
CASSFPPQGRHLYEQYF
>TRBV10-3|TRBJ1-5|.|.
TGTGCCATCAGTGAGGACAGGCAGCCCCAGCATTTT
CAISEDRQPQHF
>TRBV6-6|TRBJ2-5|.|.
TGTGCCAGCAGCAGGGCACTACAAGAGACCCAGTACTTC
CASSRALQETQYF
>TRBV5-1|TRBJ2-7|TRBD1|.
TGCGCCAGCAGGAGACAGGGGCGCTACGAGCAGTACTTC
CASRRQGRYEQYF
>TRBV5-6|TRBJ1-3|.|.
TGTGCCAGCAGCTTGACCGGGGAGGGTGGAAACACCATATATTTT
CASSLTGEGGNTIYF
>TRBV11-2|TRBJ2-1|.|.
TGTGCCAGCAGCTTACTCCAGGGGTCCTACAATGAGCAGTTCTTC
CASSLLQGSYNEQFF
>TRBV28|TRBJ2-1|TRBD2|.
TGTGCCAGCAGTTCGCCGGGACTAGCGGACAATGAGCAGTTCTTC
CASSSPGLADNEQFF
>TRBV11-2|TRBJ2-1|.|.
TGTGCCAGCAGCTTATTAGGTAGCGGAAACTACAATGAGCAGTTCTTC
CASSLLGSGNYNEQFF
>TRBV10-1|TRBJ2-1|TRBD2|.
TGCGCCAGCAGTGAGGTAGCGGGAGATGAGCAGTTCTTC
CASSEVAGDEQFF
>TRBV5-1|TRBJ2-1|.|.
TGCGCCAGCGCTGAGGACACGAGCTCCTACAATGAGCAGTTCTTC
CASAEDTSSYNEQFF
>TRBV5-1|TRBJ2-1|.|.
TGCGCCAGCAGCTTGGCCGGGGGGCCGGTGAACCAGTTCTTC
CASSLAGGPVNQFF
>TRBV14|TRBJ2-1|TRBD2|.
TGTGCCAGCAGTCATATAGCGGGAGCTTACAATGAGCAGTTCTTC
CASSHIAGAYNEQFF
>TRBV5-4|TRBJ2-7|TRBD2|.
TGTGCCAGCAGCTTGGGGGGACTAGCGGGATTAAACGAGCAGTACTTC
CASSLGGLAGLNEQYF
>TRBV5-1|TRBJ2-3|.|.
TGCGCCAGCAGCCGAGCCCGCACAGATACGCAGTATTTT
CASSRARTDTQYF
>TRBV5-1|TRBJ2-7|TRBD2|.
TGCGCCAGCACCCGGACTAGCGGATCCTACGAGCAGTACTTC
CASTRTSGSYEQYF
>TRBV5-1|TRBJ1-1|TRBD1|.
TGCGCCAGCAGCATACGGACAGGGAACACTGAAGCTTTCTTT
CASSIRTGNTEAFF
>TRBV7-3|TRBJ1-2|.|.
TGTGCCAGCAGCTTAAGGGAGTTAGCTAACTATGGCTACACCTTC
CASSLRELANYGYTF
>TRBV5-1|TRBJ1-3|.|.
TGCGCCAGCAGCACCACAGGGAGCCCTGGAAACACCATATATTTT
CASSTTGSPGNTIYF
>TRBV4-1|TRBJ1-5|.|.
TGCGCCAGCAGCCAAACCCAGGGCGATCAGCCCCAGCATTTT
CASSQTQGDQPQHF
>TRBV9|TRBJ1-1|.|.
TGTGCCAGCAGCTACCTCCCGGAGGGGAACACTGAAGCTTTCTTT
CASSYLPEGNTEAFF
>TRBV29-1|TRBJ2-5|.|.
TGCAGCGTCCCGGACAGTCTCCAAGAGACCCAGTACTTC
CSVPDSLQETQYF
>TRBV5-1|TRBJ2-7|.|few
TGCGCCAGTAGACAGGTACTCTCCTACGAGCAGTACTTC
CASRQVLSYEQYF
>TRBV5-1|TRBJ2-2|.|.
TGCGCCAGCGGCGGAACAGGGTATACGAACACCGGGGAGCTGTTTTTT
CASGGTGYTNTGELFF
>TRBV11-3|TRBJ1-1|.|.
TGTGCCAGCAGCTTAGGGCGAGGGCGAGACACTGAAGCTTTCTTT
CASSLGRGRDTEAFF
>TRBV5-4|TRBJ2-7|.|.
TGTGCCAGCAGCTTGGGAGTCTTATCCTACGAGCAGTACTTC
CASSLGVLSYEQYF
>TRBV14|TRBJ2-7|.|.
TGTGCCAGCAGCCAAGTGAGGCGCCGGGGCGAGCAGTACTTC
CASSQVRRRGEQYF
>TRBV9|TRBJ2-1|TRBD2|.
TGTGCCAGCAGCACCCTGGGACTAGCGGGAGGAGAGCAGTTCTTC
CASSTLGLAGGEQFF
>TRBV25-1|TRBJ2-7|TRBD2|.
TGTGCCAGCAGTGAAAGGCTAGCGGGAGGTTACGAGCAGTACTTC
CASSERLAGGYEQYF
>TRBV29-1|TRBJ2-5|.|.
TGCAGCGTTGAAAGTGGCGGGATAGAGACCCAGTACTTC
CSVESGGIETQYF
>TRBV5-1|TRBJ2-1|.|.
TGCGCCAGCAGCCAGACAAATTACAATGAGCAGTTCTTC
CASSQTNYNEQFF
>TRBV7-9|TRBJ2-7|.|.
TGTGCCAGCAGCCTCAAGTCGGCCTACGAGCAGTACTTC
CASSLKSAYEQYF
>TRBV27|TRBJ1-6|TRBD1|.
TGTGCCACCAACCCAGGGGGCGCGGGGAATTCACCCCTCCACTTT
CATNPGGAGNSPLHF
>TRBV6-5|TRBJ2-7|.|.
TGTGCCAGCAGCAGTACAGGGCTCAGCTCCTACGAGCAGTACTTC
CASSSTGLSSYEQYF
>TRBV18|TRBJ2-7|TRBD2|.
TGTGCCAGCTCACTAAGCGGGGCGATCTACTACGAGCAGTACTTC
CASSLSGAIYYEQYF
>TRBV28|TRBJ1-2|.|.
TGTGCCAGCAGTCATCAACGGGGGGACACCAACTATGGCTACACCTTC
CASSHQRGDTNYGYTF
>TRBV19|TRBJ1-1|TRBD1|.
TGTGCCAGCGGGACAGGGTTCACTGAAGCTTTCTTT
CASGTGFTEAFF
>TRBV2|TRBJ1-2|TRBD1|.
TGTGCCAGCAGCCCTACAGGGGCCTATGGCTACACCTTC
CASSPTGAYGYTF
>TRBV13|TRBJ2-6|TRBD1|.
TGTGCCAGCAGCACCCCTCAAGCCGGGACAGGGATTCGATCTGGGGCCAACGGCCTGACTTTC
CASSTPQAGTGIRSGANGLTF
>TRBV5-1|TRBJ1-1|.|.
TGCGCCAGCAGTATGGCCGGACTGCGAAACACTGAAGCTTTCTTT
CASSMAGLRNTEAFF
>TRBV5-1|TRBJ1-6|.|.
TGCGCCAGCAGCTTGGATGGCAGGGATTCACCCCTCCACTTT
CASSLDGRDSPLHF
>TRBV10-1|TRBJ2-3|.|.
TGCGCCAGCAGTGAGTCGACCCGCGGAGATACGCAGTATTTT
CASSESTRGDTQYF
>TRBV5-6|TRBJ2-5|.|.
TGTGCCAGCAGCCCCCAGGGAAAAGAGACCCAGTACTTC
CASSPQGKETQYF
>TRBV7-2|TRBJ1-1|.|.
TGTGCCAGCAGCTTAGAGGCGGTACGGGGGATCACTGAAGCTTTCTTT
CASSLEAVRGITEAFF
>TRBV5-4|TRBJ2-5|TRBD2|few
TGTGCCAGCAGCCGGACTAGCGGGACGGCCTGGGAGACCCAGTACTTC
CASSRTSGTAWETQYF